This T cell receptor (beta chain) was found in a study of CD8 T cells in Susac syndrome (dated by TCRdb to between 2019 and 2020). About the investigation overall: The study used repertoire sequencing to test whether antigen drove CD8+ T cell activation and differentiation in Susac syndrome. Study-wide conclusions, independent of this receptor: The number of individuals in the TCR sequencing and HLA analysis was acknowledged as relatively small.

Remarks on this clonotype: Its cognate antigen has yet to be identified. The input lacks base qualities; no much larger clone sits a single base away.

Deletion took 6 bases off V and 3 bases off J, with a span of 15 bases between the germline ends. The germline V gene sets CDR1 to MNHEY and CDR2 to SVGAGI. The cysteine opens and the phenylalanine closes a CDR3 of 14 amino acids. Of all the DNA, just the CDR3 is kept, 42 bases in frame from base 1. Peripheral blood CD8+ and CD4+ T cells from healthy donors, Susac syndrome patients and multiple sclerosis patients were profiled by high-throughput TCR beta sequencing. Treatment-naive patients with stable or active relapsing-remitting disease fulfilling revised McDonald criteria were used as multiple sclerosis controls. Bulk CD8+ and CD4+ T cells were purified by magnetic negative isolation, whereas CD8+ TEMRA cells were enriched by FACS. Blood was drawn into EDTA tubes, processed within 24 hours, and PBMCs were isolated by density gradient centrifugation. PBMCs intended for TCR sequencing were cryopreserved in liquid nitrogen and were subsequently thawed in a 37 degrees C water bath. The sorted or isolated CD4+, CD8+ and CD8+ TEMRA cells had a purity of 90% or higher.

RNA was extracted using the RNeasy kit, and 0.5 to 1 microgram was reverse transcribed with random hexamers. The immunoSEQ multiplex PCR assay, covering 54 Vbeta and 13 Jbeta segments, was used to amplify TCR beta CDR3 regions. PCR amplification bias was corrected by using a synthetic template baseline for primer optimization and computational correction. The study's processing was this. Reads were assigned to V, D and J genes according to IMGT and analyzed in immunoSEQ Analyzer, with only productive sequences retained. Clonality was calculated as one minus the Shannon entropy normalized by log2 of the number of productive unique sequences. For each patient and control, public and private clones were evaluated within the 100 most prevalent clones. Susac-specific clones were defined as absent from healthy and MS cohorts, 850 to 1,300 published viral clones and other ImmuneACCESS disease sequences. The public reads were quality trimmed at Q25 with fastp and then assembled into clones with MiXCR by TCRdb, keeping productive beta chains. Identical CDR3 protein sequences are pooled into one entry, listed with their most common genes and DNA. The V and J calls reflect TCRdb's pipeline rather than the authors' work. Present in this sample are 100,000 to 150,000 distinct CDR3 sequences, 85% to 95% of which were seen just once. Together, the top ten hold 0.093% of the sample.

This receptor chain uses TRBV6-5 and TRBJ2-7; the D segment might be TRBD1 or TRBD2, since each matches 5 bases. The sample was CD4+ T cells from PBMCs. The receptor was isolated from a human donor with multiple sclerosis. Read as DNA, the sequence is TGTGCCAGCAGACCGGGACGGCGACGCTACGAGCAGTACTTC. Its protein is CASRPGRRRYEQYF.